This TCR beta chain was documented in a study of PD-1 blockade in mismatch repair-deficient tumors. Across the whole study: All were previously treated, progressing patients with approximately 11 mismatch repair-deficient cancer types.

TCRdb keeps only in-frame clones here, not all; method: immunoSEQ multiplex PCR. Seen here are approximately 60,000 clones, about 91% observed once, and the top ten hold 14%. PCR or immunohistochemistry showed mismatch repair deficiency in every enrolled patient. Sample: peripheral blood, taken 52 weeks after starting pembrolizumab. The TCR sequence derives from an adult with mismatch repair-deficient cancer.

CDR3 in DNA: TGTGCCAGCAGCTTTGGTGCCGAGAGCTACACCTTC. Protein: CASSFGAESYTF. The V call is TRBV7-9, the J call TRBJ1-2; D is uncertain. The CDR3 sequence is 12 residues long. Germline CDR1 is SEHNR and CDR2 is FQNEAQ (reference sequence). With 3 bases removed from V and 9 bases from J, the gap between germline ends came to 11 bases.